This is a list of T cell receptor beta chains from one sample in a study of cytomegalovirus exposure and HLA in healthy donors. Repertoires were generated with immunoSEQ multiplex PCR, while TCRdb's copy carries only in-frame clones and drops some. There are 200,000 to 250,000 clones in the sample; approximately 87% occur only once, and 4.5% to 7% lies in the top ten. Sequencing was carried out using PBMCs. Every receptor here comes from a woman aged 18-29 years in good health and CMV-seronegative. Each CDR3 is given with its conserved first and last residue. Fields, in order: V gene, D gene, J gene, clone size, CDR3 DNA, CDR3 protein. D genes are given only for firm matches. For some rows the clone size is stated as once, few or many, or as a class when expanded; others skip it.

>TRBV6-5|TRBD1|TRBJ1-1|-
TGTGCCAGCAGAAGCCGGGACAGGCTGAACACTGAAGCTTTCTTT
CASRSRDRLNTEAFF
>TRBV11-2|-|TRBJ2-2|-
TGTGCCAGCAGTTTCGGCCTTCTAGACACCGGGGAGCTGTTTTTT
CASSFGLLDTGELFF
>TRBV2|-|TRBJ1-2|few
TGTGCCAGCAGTGAAGGGGAAGATGGCTACACCTTC
CASSEGEDGYTF
>TRBV27|-|TRBJ1-2|-
TGTGCCAGCCGAGACTCCCCCAAGGGCAACTATGGCTACACCTTC
CASRDSPKGNYGYTF
>TRBV19|-|TRBJ1-6|-
TGTGCCAGTAGTATAGCCGACAGGTTTGGTTCACCCCTCCACTTT
CASSIADRFGSPLHF
>TRBV5-6|-|TRBJ2-1|-
TGTGCCAGCAGCTTGTCCCTACTAGGACCCTACAATGAGCAGTTCTTC
CASSLSLLGPYNEQFF
>TRBV2|-|TRBJ1-2|-
TGTGCCAGCGGGTTGTCTACATATGGCTACACCTTC
CASGLSTYGYTF
>TRBV6-1|TRBD1|TRBJ1-2|-
TGTGCCAGCAGTTTAGGGACAGCTAACTATGGCTACACCTTC
CASSLGTANYGYTF
>TRBV10-3|-|TRBJ1-2|few
TGTGCCATCAGTGATTTCCGACAGAACAACTATGGCTACACCTTC
CAISDFRQNNYGYTF
>TRBV7-3|-|TRBJ2-1|-
TGTGCCAGCAGCTTAAATGTGGGAATCTACAATGAGCAGTTCTTC
CASSLNVGIYNEQFF
>TRBV10-2|-|TRBJ1-1|once
TGCGCCAGCCGCGAGGGGGGAACTGAAGCTTTCTTT
CASREGGTEAFF
>TRBV20-1|-|TRBJ2-7|-
TGCAGTGCAAGAGGTCCCAGGGGGCAGTACTTC
CSARGPRGQYF
>TRBV9|-|TRBJ1-5|-
TGTGCCAGCAGCGCGGGGGGTAGGGATCAGCCCCAGCATTTT
CASSAGGRDQPQHF
>TRBV7-8|-|TRBJ2-1|-
TGTGCCAGCAGCGCTTCCGGGACTCGCAACAATGAGCAGTTCTTC
CASSASGTRNNEQFF
>TRBV30|TRBD2|TRBJ2-5|-
TGTGCCTGGAGTGTACTAGGGCTAGCGGGGTTACAAGAGACCCAGTACTTC
CAWSVLGLAGLQETQYF
>TRBV27|TRBD1|TRBJ2-6|-
TGTGCCAGCAGAAATAGGGACAGGCCCTCTGGGGCCAACGTCCTGACTTTC
CASRNRDRPSGANVLTF
>TRBV29-1|TRBD1|TRBJ1-2|-
TGCAGCGTTGCCTCGGGACAGGGCGGCGGCTACACCTTC
CSVASGQGGGYTF
>TRBV18|TRBD2|TRBJ2-5|-
TGTGCCAGCTCACCGGGGACTAGCGGGGAAGAGACCCAGTACTTC
CASSPGTSGEETQYF
>TRBV5-1|-|TRBJ2-1|-
TGCGCCAGCAGCTTGGCCGGGGGCAATGAGCAGTTCTTC
CASSLAGGNEQFF
>TRBV29-1|-|TRBJ1-1|-
TGCAGCGCATTGGAGGGGCGGGGGGCTGAAGCTTTCTTT
CSALEGRGAEAFF
>TRBV10-3|-|TRBJ1-1|-
TGTGCCATCAGGGCCTCCGGGGGCGGTTCCTTTATGAACACTGAAGCTTTCTTT
CAIRASGGGSFMNTEAFF
>TRBV10-3|TRBD1|TRBJ2-1|-
TGTGCCATCAGTGAGCCAGACCGGACAGGCAACAATGAGCAGTTCTTC
CAISEPDRTGNNEQFF
>TRBV19|-|TRBJ1-6|-
TGTGCCAGTAGTATGAGAGGGGCTCCGGTCGGGGGCTATAATTCACCCCTCCACTTT
CASSMRGAPVGGYNSPLHF
>TRBV25-1|-|TRBJ2-7|few
TGTGCCAGCAGTGACCCAACAGGGTCGAGTGAGCAGTACTTC
CASSDPTGSSEQYF
>TRBV5-1|-|TRBJ1-1|-
TGCGCCAGCAGCTGGGGGGCTAGTTCTGAAGCTTTCTTT
CASSWGASSEAFF
>TRBV6-1|-|TRBJ1-3|-
TGTGCCAGCAGTGAGACTCTCTCTGGAAACACCATATATTTT
CASSETLSGNTIYF
>TRBV6-5|-|TRBJ2-1|-
TGTGCCAGCAGTCGGGGCGGGCATCGAGAGAGACCGCAGTTCTTC
CASSRGGHRERPQFF
>TRBV6-6|-|TRBJ1-5|few
TGTGCCAGCAGTTACAGTCACGGCCAGCCCCAGCATTTT
CASSYSHGQPQHF
>TRBV7-8|-|TRBJ2-7|-
TGTGCCAGCAGCTCGTGGTACGAGCAGTACTTC
CASSSWYEQYF
>TRBV27|-|TRBJ1-6|-
TGTGCCAGCAGTTTGGCCTCCCAATGGACGGATTCACCCCTCCACTTT
CASSLASQWTDSPLHF
>TRBV29-1|-|TRBJ2-7|-
TGCAGCGTCACGTCCGACTCGTGGGAGCAGTACTTC
CSVTSDSWEQYF
>TRBV6-1|TRBD1|TRBJ1-1|-
TGTGCCAGCATAAGACAGGGGGCGAACACTGAAGCTTTCTTT
CASIRQGANTEAFF
>TRBV10-2|-|TRBJ2-7|-
TGCGCCAGCAGTGGTAGCGCGGGAACCTACGAGCAGTACTTC
CASSGSAGTYEQYF
>TRBV4-1|TRBD1|TRBJ1-2|-
TGCGCCAGCAGCCAGGGGGACAGAACCAACTATGGCTACACCTTC
CASSQGDRTNYGYTF
>TRBV27|TRBD2|TRBJ2-5|-
TGTGCCAGCAGTGAGACTAGCGGAGAGACCCAGTACTTC
CASSETSGETQYF
>TRBV29-1|-|TRBJ2-7|-
TGCAGCGTTGAAGTAGACAGTGTCGGCTCCTACGAGCAGTACTTC
CSVEVDSVGSYEQYF
>TRBV6-1|-|TRBJ1-2|-
TGTGCCAGCAGACCCGACGGCAACTATGGCTACACCTTC
CASRPDGNYGYTF
>TRBV6-1|-|TRBJ1-5|-
TGTGCCAGCAGTGAAAGGGTAGGTCAGCCCCAGCATTTT
CASSERVGQPQHF
>TRBV5-6|TRBD1|TRBJ2-3|-
TGTGCCAGCAGCTTGGTGGGACAGCATACGCAGTATTTT
CASSLVGQHTQYF
>TRBV18|-|TRBJ2-5|-
TGTGCCAGCTCACCGATAGAGGGAGGAAAGACCCAGTACTTC
CASSPIEGGKTQYF